Shown below are 30 T cell receptor beta chains from a single sample sequenced in a study of T-cell memory formation after mild COVID-19. TCRdb reprocessed the 5' RACE reads with MiXCR, giving one entry per CDR3 protein. Altogether 450,000 to 650,000 distinct CDR3 sequences are present, roughly 20% being singletons, with the ten largest covering approximately 8.4%. What was sequenced was PBMCs or a T cell subset sorted from them (not recorded which). The receptors here all came from an adult woman who had mild COVID-19 (a few samples of this study predate the infection). Cell type and time point are not known.

The chain has TRBV7-2 and TRBJ2-5; 7 bases align to TRBD2. Germline V gene lookup returns CDR1 SGHTA and CDR2 FQGNSA. J gave up 2 bases and V 7 bases, and 4 bases lay outside the gene matches. The CDR3 has 13 residues. The CDR3 DNA is TGTGCCAGCACCCGGGGACTACAAGAGACCCAGTACTTC. Protein product: CASTRGLQETQYF.

This clonotype has more than one count but fewer than ten. The J gene is TRBJ2-5, the V gene TRBV7-2, with TRBD2 matching over 11 bases. The CDR3 length is 16 residues. V was pared by 5 bases and J by 2 bases, with 7 bases of the junction left unmatched. Germline values: CDR1 SGHTA, CDR2 FQGNSA. This chain's CDR3 is CASSARLAGRQETQYF. The CDR3 DNA sequence: TGTGCCAGCAGCGCCCGACTAGCGGGGAGACAAGAGACCCAGTACTTC.

This clonotype was seen only a few times. The chain has TRBV2 and TRBJ1-2, with D possibly TRBD1 on 5 matching bases. V lost 2 bases to trimming and J lost 0 bases, with 10 bases between them. There are 15 residues in the CDR3. In germline, CDR1 is SNHLY, CDR2 FYNNEI. The CDR3 protein is CASSEIRAANYGYTF. CDR3 DNA sequence: TGTGCCAGCAGTGAAATCAGGGCGGCTAACTATGGCTACACCTTC.

The chain combines TRBV7-9 with TRBJ2-1; 10 bases line up with TRBD2. V gave up 2 bases and J gave up 6 bases; unmatched junction bases: 4. Germline V lookup: CDR1 SEHNR, CDR2 FQNEAQ (reference sequence). This CDR3 has 15 amino acids. The CDR3 DNA follows: TGTGCCAGCAGCTTAAGGCTAGCGGGAGCCAATGAGCAGTTCTTC. This encodes CASSLRLAGANEQFF.

The V and J genes are TRBV7-3 and TRBJ2-3; 7 bases fit TRBD2. J lost 6 bases, V lost 4 bases, and 10 bases had no gene match. Germline V gene sequence: CDR1 SGHTA, CDR2 FQGTGA. The CDR3 covers 15 residues. The CDR3 sequence: CASSSTREAGDTQYF. The CDR3 nucleotides read TGTGCCAGCAGCTCTACCCGGGAGGCCGGGGATACGCAGTATTTT. Supplemented by reference TRBV7-3 and TRBJ2-3, the full variable domain reads GAGVSQTPSNKVTEKGKYVELRCDPISGHTALYWYRQSLGQGPEFLIYFQGTGAADDSGLPNDRFFAVRPEGSVSTLKIQRTERGDSAVYLCASSSTREAGDTQYFGPGTRLTVL.

This clonotype was seen a few times. This chain connects TRBV6-5 to TRBJ2-1; 12 bases match TRBD2. The germline V gene has CDR1 MNHEY and CDR2 SVGAGI. With V trimmed by 0 bases and J by 8 bases, 8 bases remained unmatched. The CDR3 spans 17 residues. CDR3 in amino acids: CASSYSLWTSGDDEQFF. CDR3 nucleotides: TGTGCCAGCAGTTACTCTCTTTGGACTAGCGGGGACGATGAGCAGTTCTTC.

The V and J genes are TRBV7-9 and TRBJ2-5; tentatively, D is TRBD1 or TRBD2 (5 bases each). The CDR3 has 14 residues. Trimming left V 3 bases short and J 5 bases short, with 13 bases between. Germline V gene data show CDR1 as SEHNR and CDR2 as FQNEAQ (reference sequence). This CDR3 is CASSLGTPGETQYF. CDR3 sequence (DNA): TGTGCCAGCAGCTTGGGGACCCCAGGGGAGACCCAGTACTTC.

This clonotype has more than one count but fewer than ten. This CDR3 is CASSQEVGLAGQGPYNEQFF. As DNA, the CDR3 is TGTGCCAGCAGCCAAGAAGTCGGGCTAGCGGGGCAGGGTCCCTACAATGAGCAGTTCTTC. The chain combines TRBV3-1 with TRBJ2-1; 9 bases agree with TRBD2. The V segment lost 0 bases and the J segment 2 bases; nucleotides outside the gene matches: 14. Germline V gene sequence: CDR1 LGHDT, CDR2 YNNKEL (reference sequence). The length of the CDR3 is 20 residues.

The chain combines TRBV10-2 with TRBJ2-3; 9 bases agree with TRBD2. V shed 5 bases, J shed 5 bases, and the junction held 8 bases outside the gene matches. Germline assignment: CDR1 WSHSY and CDR2 SAAADI. CDR3 size: 15 residues. This CDR3 reads CASSLPGLAGDTQYF. CDR3 nucleotide sequence: TGCGCCAGCAGTCTTCCGGGACTAGCAGGAGATACGCAGTATTTT.

The rearrangement uses TRBV7-8 and TRBJ1-5, with TRBD1 identical over 8 bases. The germline CDR1 and CDR2 sequences are SGHVS and FQNEAQ. The CDR3 contains 15 residues. V was pared by 5 bases and J by 5 bases, with 8 bases of the junction left unmatched. The CDR3 here is CASSPRQGIYQPQHF. Here the CDR3 DNA reads TGTGCCAGCAGCCCCAGACAGGGGATTTATCAGCCCCAGCATTTT.

Only a few counts were recorded for this clonotype. The chain is built from TRBV19 and TRBJ1-1, with unresolved D. Trimming took off 3 bases at V and 0 bases at J, with 8 bases between the two ends. CDR1 is LNHDA, CDR2 SQIVND, per germline (reference sequence). CDR3 size: 14 residues. CDR3 protein: CASSISEVNTEAFF. The CDR3 nucleotides read TGTGCCAGTAGTATTAGTGAAGTGAACACTGAAGCTTTCTTT. The entire variable domain, with the rest obtained from reference TRBV19 and TRBJ1-1, is as follows: DGGITQSPKYLFRKEGQNVTLSCEQNLNHDAMYWYRQDPGQGLRLIYYSQIVNDFQKGDIAEGYSVSREKKESFPLTVTSAQKNPTAFYLCASSISEVNTEAFFGQGTRLTVV.

The CDR3 DNA reads as TGTGCCAGCAGCAGAGATCCCCTGGGTTCCTACGAGCAGTACTTC. Translating gives CASSRDPLGSYEQYF. V and J are TRBV9 and TRBJ2-7, with no clear D. CDR3 length equals 15 residues. CDR1 and CDR2 (germline): SGDLS, YYNGEE. The V gene lost 4 bases and the J gene lost 1 base, with 15 bases spanning the gap.

The sample holds many counts of this clonotype. This chain connects TRBV7-9 to TRBJ2-1, with D uncertain. The V gene's germline CDR1 is SEHNR and CDR2 FQNEAQ (reference sequence). This CDR3 is built from 15 residues. The V and J ends lost 5 bases and 7 bases respectively, with 18 bases between them. In nucleotides, the CDR3 is TGTGCCAGCAGCCCCCCGACCCCTCACACGAATGAGCAGTTCTTC. Translated, it gives CASSPPTPHTNEQFF.

J is TRBJ2-3 and V is TRBV20-1, with TRBD2 matching over 8 bases. The germline CDR1 and CDR2 sequences are DFQATT and SNEGSKA (reference sequence). Trimming at V came to 3 bases and at J to 5 bases, leaving 10 bases not matched to a gene. CDR3 length: 15 amino acids. CDR3 protein: CSARPGGSGRDTQYF. In DNA form, the CDR3 reads TGCAGTGCTAGGCCGGGGGGGTCGGGTAGAGATACGCAGTATTTT.

This clonotype turned up a few times. The genes are TRBV12-3 or TRBV12-4 and TRBJ2-1, with D maybe TRBD1 (6 bases). The CDR3 runs to 15 residues. V was trimmed by 3 bases and J by 7 bases, leaving 16 bases between them. The CDR3 spells CASSLPGPRGNEQFF. CDR3 DNA sequence: TGTGCCAGCAGTTTGCCGGGACCTAGGGGGAATGAGCAGTTCTTC.

A few counts support this clonotype. The rearrangement uses TRBV7-9 and TRBJ2-2; 14 positions match TRBD2. The CDR3 totals 17 residues. The J segment lost 7 bases and the V segment lost 0 bases, leaving 4 bases of the junction unmatched. Germline values: CDR1 SEHNR, CDR2 FQNEAQ (reference sequence). CDR3 amino acids: CASSLAMGLAGVGELFF. DNA of the CDR3: TGTGCCAGCAGCTTAGCGATGGGACTAGCGGGAGTCGGGGAGCTGTTTTTT.

In its sample, this clonotype was seen a few times. The rearrangement joins TRBV7-6 to TRBJ2-5; TRBD1 matches 8 bases. The CDR3 contains 16 residues. Per the germline V gene, CDR1 is SGHVS and CDR2 is FNYEAQ. V lost 1 base, J lost 5 bases, and 9 bases stayed unmatched. The CDR3 region is CASSLGGRGLRETQYF. In nucleotides, the CDR3 is TGTGCCAGCAGCTTAGGTGGCAGGGGGCTTAGGGAGACCCAGTACTTC.

The chain carries TRBV24-1 and TRBJ1-5; TRBD1 matches at 11 bases. The V gene end was trimmed by 2 bases and the J gene end by 5 bases; junction bases not matched to a gene: 4. Germline loops: CDR1 KGHDR, CDR2 SFDVKD. The CDR3 has 16 amino acids. The CDR3 reads CATSDWPGQGDQPQHF. The CDR3 DNA sequence: TGTGCCACCAGTGATTGGCCGGGACAGGGGGATCAGCCCCAGCATTTT.

At least ten counts were recorded for this clonotype. The V call is TRBV7-9, the J call TRBJ2-7; 8 bases agree with TRBD1. V shed 6 bases and J 0 bases; nucleotides not matched to a gene: 10. Germline V gene lookup returns CDR1 SEHNR and CDR2 FQNEAQ (reference sequence). The CDR3 runs 16 residues. The CDR3 coding sequence is TGTGCCAGCAGTCAAAGTGCGGGACAGGTCTCCTACGAGCAGTACTTC. Translated: CASSQSAGQVSYEQYF.

The chain links TRBV5-1 to TRBJ2-7; 10 nucleotides line up with TRBD1. The CDR3 runs to 15 residues. In germline, CDR1 is SGHRS, CDR2 YFSETQ. The V segment lost 5 bases and the J segment 7 bases; nucleotides outside the gene matches: 12. CDR3 residues: CASREPGQGRREQYF. As DNA, the CDR3 is TGCGCCAGCAGAGAACCGGGACAGGGGCGTCGAGAGCAGTACTTC.

This clonotype was found many times. This chain connects TRBV12-3 or TRBV12-4 to TRBJ2-2, with 9 nucleotides matching TRBD1. V gave up 7 bases and J gave up 7 bases; unmatched junction bases: 4. The CDR3 covers 13 residues. CDR3 bases: TGTGCCAGCAATGGACAGGGGTACGGGGAGCTGTTTTTT. This codes for CASNGQGYGELFF.

This chain connects TRBV19 to TRBJ2-7; 11 bases map to TRBD2. From germline, CDR1 is LNHDA and CDR2 SQIVND (reference sequence). V lost 7 bases and J lost 3; bases outside the gene matches: 11. There are 16 residues in the CDR3. The CDR3, as DNA: TGTGCCAGTACCAAGACCGGGACTAGCGGAAACTACGAGCAGTACTTC. Its translation is CASTKTGTSGNYEQYF.

The chain links TRBV29-1 to TRBJ2-3; TRBD2 is a possible D gene (6 bases). V was trimmed by 2 bases and J by 4 bases, leaving 7 bases between them. The CDR3 is 12 amino acids. The germline V gene has CDR1 SQVTM and CDR2 ANQGSEA. The CDR3 coding sequence is TGCAGCGTTGAAACGGGAGCAGATACGCAGTATTTT. It encodes CSVETGADTQYF.

The rearrangement joins TRBV24-1 to TRBJ2-1, with TRBD2 as a possible D gene (6 bases). The CDR3 has 16 residues. From germline, CDR1 is KGHDR and CDR2 SFDVKD. V shed 2 bases and J shed 7 bases, with 17 bases lying between them. The CDR3 sequence is CATSDSGGGSFNEQFF. CDR3 nucleotides: TGTGCCACCAGTGATTCTGGGGGAGGTTCTTTTAATGAGCAGTTCTTC.

This clonotype was seen a handful of times. The V call is TRBV29-1, the J call TRBJ1-2; 7 bases map to TRBD1. The CDR3 is made up of 13 amino acids. CDR1 SQVTM and CDR2 ANQGSEA come from the germline V gene. J lost 4 bases, V lost 6 bases, and 8 bases had no gene match. The CDR3 DNA sequence: TGCAGCGTCCCCAAGGGGGACAGCTATGGCTACACCTTC. Encoded protein: CSVPKGDSYGYTF.

Concerning this clonotype itself: This may arise from a read error, as a much more abundant clone is one base away. The gene calls are TRBV18 and TRBJ2-5; no definite D call. The CDR3 contains 12 residues. With 0 bases removed from V and 4 bases from J, the gap between germline ends came to 3 bases. Germline V gene lookup returns CDR1 KGHSH and CDR2 LQKENI. The DNA of the CDR3 is TGTGCCAGCTCACCACCGGCAGAGACCCAGTACTTC. Translating gives CASSPPAETQYF.

This clonotype was detected once. The chain carries TRBV1 and TRBJ2-2; TRBD2, the table's D call, lacks a check against the DNA. TRBV1 is a known pseudogene. The CDR3 extends over 17 amino acids. The CDR3 nucleotides are TGCACCAGCAGCCCCCAAAGAACGGGAGGGTGCACCGGGGAGCTGTTTTTT. Encoded protein: CTSSPQRTGGCTGELFF.

This clonotype was counted ten times or more. One end of the junction fails to match germline, which may point to a read error. This chain connects TRBV7-2 to TRBJ1-1; TRBD1 matches at 7 bases. The CDR3 is made up of 14 amino acids. Per the germline V gene, CDR1 is SGHTA and CDR2 is FQGNSA. CDR3 protein: CASSLGQLNTEAFF. Here the CDR3 DNA reads TGCGCCAGCAGCTTGGGACAGTTGAACACTGAAGCTTTCTTT.

In this sample, this clonotype turned up a few times. The CDR3 DNA reads as TGCAGCGCCAGGACAGGGGGCTCCTACGAGCAGTACTTC. It specifies CSARTGGSYEQYF. The V and J genes are TRBV29-1 and TRBJ2-7; 10 bases line up with TRBD1. The trim removed 7 bases at V and 0 bases at J, leaving 3 bases unmatched. Germline V gene data show CDR1 as SQVTM and CDR2 as ANQGSEA. The length of the CDR3 is 13 residues.

In this sample, this clonotype turned up many times. The chain is built from TRBV3-1 and TRBJ2-5; 9 bases align to TRBD1. The junction had 9 bases not matched to a gene; V was cut back by 5 bases and J by 5 bases. This CDR3 region has 15 residues. Germline V gene sequence: CDR1 LGHDT, CDR2 YNNKEL (reference sequence). The CDR3 sequence is CASSKQGARGETQYF. CDR3 DNA sequence: TGTGCCAGCAGCAAACAGGGGGCGCGAGGTGAGACCCAGTACTTC.